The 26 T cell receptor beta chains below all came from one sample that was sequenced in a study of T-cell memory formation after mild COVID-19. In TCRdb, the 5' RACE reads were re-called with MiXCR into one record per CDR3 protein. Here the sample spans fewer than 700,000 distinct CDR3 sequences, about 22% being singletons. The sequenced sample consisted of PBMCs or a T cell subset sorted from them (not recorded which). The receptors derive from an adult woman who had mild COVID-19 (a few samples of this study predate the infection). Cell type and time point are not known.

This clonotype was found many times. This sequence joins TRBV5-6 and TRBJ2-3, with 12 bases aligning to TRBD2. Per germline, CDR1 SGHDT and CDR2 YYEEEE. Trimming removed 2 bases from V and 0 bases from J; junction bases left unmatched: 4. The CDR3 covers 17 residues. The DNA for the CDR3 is TGTGCCAGCAGCTTCGCTAGCGGGAGGGCGAGCACAGATACGCAGTATTTT. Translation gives CASSFASGRASTDTQYF.

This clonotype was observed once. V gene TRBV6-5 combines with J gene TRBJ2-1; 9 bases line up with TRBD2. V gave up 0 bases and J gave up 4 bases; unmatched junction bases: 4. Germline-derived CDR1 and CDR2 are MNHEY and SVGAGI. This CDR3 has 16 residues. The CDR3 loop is CASSYSASGMYNEQFF. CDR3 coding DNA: TGTGCCAGCAGTTACTCGGCTAGCGGGATGTACAATGAGCAGTTCTTC.

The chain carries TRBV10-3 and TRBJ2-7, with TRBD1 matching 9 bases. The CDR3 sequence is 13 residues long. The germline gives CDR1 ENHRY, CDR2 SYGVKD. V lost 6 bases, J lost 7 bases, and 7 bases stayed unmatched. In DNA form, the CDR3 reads TGTGCCATCAGATCGGGACAGGGAGGGGAGCAGTACTTC. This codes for CAIRSGQGGEQYF.

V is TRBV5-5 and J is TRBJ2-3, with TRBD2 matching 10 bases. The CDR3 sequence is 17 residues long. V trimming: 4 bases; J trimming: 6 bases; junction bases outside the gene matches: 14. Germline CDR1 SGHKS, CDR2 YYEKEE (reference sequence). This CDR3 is CASSLEGLAGAQDTQYF. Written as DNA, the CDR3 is TGTGCCAGCAGCCTGGAGGGTCTAGCGGGAGCCCAGGATACGCAGTATTTT. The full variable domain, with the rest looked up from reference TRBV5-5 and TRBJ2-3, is DAGVTQSPTHLIKTRGQQVTLRCSPISGHKSVSWYQQVLGQGPQFIFQYYEKEERGRGNFPDRFSARQFPNYSSELNVNALLLGDSALYLCASSLEGLAGAQDTQYFGPGTRLTVL.

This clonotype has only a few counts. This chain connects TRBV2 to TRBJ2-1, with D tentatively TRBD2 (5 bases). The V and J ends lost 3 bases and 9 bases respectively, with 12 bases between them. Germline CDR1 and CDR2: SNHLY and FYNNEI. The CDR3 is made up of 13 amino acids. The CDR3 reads CASSEKGRGEQFF. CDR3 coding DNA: TGTGCCAGCAGTGAGAAGGGTCGGGGTGAGCAGTTCTTC.

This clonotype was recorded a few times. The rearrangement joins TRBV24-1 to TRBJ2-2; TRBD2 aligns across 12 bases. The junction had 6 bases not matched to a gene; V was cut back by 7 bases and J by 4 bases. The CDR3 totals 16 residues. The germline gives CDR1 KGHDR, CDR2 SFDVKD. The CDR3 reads CATSRLAGDGTGELFF. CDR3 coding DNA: TGTGCCACCAGCCGACTAGCGGGAGATGGCACCGGGGAGCTGTTTTTT.

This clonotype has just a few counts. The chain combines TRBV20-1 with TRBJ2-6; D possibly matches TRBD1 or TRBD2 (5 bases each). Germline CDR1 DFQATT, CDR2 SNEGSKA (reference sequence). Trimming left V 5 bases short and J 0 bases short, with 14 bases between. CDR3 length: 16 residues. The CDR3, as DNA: TGCAGTGCTGCCCGGGACGCTAGCTCTGGGGCCAACGTCCTGACTTTC. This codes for CSAARDASSGANVLTF.

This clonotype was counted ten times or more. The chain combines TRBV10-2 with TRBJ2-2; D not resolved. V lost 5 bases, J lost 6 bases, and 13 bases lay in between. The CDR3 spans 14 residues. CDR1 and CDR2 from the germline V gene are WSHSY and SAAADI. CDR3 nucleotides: TGCGCCAGCAGTAGTGAAGGGTTGTCCGGGGAGCTGTTTTTT. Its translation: CASSSEGLSGELFF.

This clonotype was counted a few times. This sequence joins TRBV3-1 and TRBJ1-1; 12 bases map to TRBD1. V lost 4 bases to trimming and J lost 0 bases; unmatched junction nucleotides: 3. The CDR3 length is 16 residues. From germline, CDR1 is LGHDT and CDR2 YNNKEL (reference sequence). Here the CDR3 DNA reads TGTGCCAGCAGCCCCGGGACAGGGGGCATGAACACTGAAGCTTTCTTT. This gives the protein CASSPGTGGMNTEAFF.

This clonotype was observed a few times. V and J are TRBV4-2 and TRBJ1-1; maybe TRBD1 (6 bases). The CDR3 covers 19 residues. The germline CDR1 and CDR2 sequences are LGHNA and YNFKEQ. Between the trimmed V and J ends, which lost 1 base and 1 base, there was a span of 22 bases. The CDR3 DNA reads TGTGCCAGCAGCCAAGCCCAAGGGGGACAAAAATATAGGAACACTGAAGCTTTCTTT. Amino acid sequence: CASSQAQGGQKYRNTEAFF.

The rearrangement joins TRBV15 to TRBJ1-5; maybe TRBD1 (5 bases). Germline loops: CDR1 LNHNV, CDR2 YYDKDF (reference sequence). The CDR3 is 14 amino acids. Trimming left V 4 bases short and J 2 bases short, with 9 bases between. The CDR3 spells CATSIGVGNQPQHF. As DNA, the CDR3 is TGTGCCACCAGCATAGGGGTTGGCAATCAGCCCCAGCATTTT.

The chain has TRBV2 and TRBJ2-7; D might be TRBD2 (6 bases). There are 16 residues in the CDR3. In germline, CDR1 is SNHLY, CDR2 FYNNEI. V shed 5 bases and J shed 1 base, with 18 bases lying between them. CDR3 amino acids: CASSPLRGPRSYEQYF. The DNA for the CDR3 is TGTGCCAGCAGTCCCCTGCGGGGACCTAGGTCCTACGAGCAGTACTTC.

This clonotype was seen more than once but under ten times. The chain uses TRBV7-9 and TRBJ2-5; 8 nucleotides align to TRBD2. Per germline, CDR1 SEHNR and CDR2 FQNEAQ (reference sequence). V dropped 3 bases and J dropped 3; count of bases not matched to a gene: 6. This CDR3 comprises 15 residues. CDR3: CASSFAQGLEETQYF. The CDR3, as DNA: TGTGCCAGCAGCTTTGCGCAGGGACTAGAAGAGACCCAGTACTTC.

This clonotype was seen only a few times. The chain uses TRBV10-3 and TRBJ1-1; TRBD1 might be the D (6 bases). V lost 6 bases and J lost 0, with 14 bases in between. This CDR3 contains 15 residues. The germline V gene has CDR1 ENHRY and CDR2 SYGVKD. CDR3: CAISSGTSMNTEAFF. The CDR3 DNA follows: TGTGCCATCAGCTCCGGGACAAGCATGAACACTGAAGCTTTCTTT.

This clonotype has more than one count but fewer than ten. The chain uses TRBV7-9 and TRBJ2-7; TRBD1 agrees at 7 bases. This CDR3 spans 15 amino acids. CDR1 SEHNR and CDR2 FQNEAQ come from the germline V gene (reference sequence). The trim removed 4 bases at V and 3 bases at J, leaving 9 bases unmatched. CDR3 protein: CASSSGQWDGYEQYF. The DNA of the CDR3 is TGTGCCAGCAGCTCGGGACAGTGGGACGGCTACGAGCAGTACTTC.

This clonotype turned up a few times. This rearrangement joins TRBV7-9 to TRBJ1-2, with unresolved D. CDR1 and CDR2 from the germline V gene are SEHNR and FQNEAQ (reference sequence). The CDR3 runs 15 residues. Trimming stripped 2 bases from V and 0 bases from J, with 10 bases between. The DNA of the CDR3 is TGTGCCAGCAGCTTATTGGGCACATCTAACTATGGCTACACCTTC. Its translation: CASSLLGTSNYGYTF.

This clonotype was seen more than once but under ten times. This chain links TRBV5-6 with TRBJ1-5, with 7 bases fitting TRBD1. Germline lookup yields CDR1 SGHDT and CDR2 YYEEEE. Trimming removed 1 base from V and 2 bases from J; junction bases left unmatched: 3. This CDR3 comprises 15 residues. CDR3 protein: CASSLTQGGNQPQHF. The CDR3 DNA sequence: TGTGCCAGCAGCTTGACCCAGGGGGGCAATCAGCCCCAGCATTTT. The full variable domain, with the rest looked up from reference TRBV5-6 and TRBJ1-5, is DAGVTQSPTHLIKTRGQQVTLRCSPKSGHDTVSWYQQALGQGPQFIFQYYEEEERQRGNFPDRFSGHQFPNYSSELNVNALLLGDSALYLCASSLTQGGNQPQHFGDGTRLSIL.

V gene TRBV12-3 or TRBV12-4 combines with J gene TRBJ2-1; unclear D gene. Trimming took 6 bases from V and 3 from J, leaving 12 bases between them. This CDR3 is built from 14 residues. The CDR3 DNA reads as TGTGCCAGCAGGAGCGTTCGAAGCTACAATGAGCAGTTCTTC. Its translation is CASRSVRSYNEQFF.

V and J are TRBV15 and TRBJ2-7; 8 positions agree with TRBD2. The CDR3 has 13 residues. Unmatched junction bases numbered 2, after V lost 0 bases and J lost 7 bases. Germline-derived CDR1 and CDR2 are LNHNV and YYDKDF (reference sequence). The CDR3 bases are TGTGCCACCAGCAGAGATCGCGGGGGGGAGCAGTACTTC. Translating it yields CATSRDRGGEQYF.

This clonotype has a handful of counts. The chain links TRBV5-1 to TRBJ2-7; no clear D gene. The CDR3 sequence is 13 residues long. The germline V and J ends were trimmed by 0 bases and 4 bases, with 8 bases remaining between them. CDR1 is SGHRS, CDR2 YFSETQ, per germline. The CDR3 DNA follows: TGCGCCAGCAGCTTGGAACCCCTGTACGAGCAGTACTTC. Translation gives CASSLEPLYEQYF.

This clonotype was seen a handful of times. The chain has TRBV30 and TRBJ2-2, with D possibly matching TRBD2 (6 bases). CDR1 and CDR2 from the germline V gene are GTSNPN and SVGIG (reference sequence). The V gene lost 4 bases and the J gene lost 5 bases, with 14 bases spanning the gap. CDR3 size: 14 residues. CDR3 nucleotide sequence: TGTGCCTGGATCGGGGGAGTGAGAACCGGGGAGCTGTTTTTT. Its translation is CAWIGGVRTGELFF.

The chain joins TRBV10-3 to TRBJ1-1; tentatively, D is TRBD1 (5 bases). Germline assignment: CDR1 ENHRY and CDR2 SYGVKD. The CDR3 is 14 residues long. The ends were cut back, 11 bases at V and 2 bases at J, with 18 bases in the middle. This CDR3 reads CASGAGITNTEAFF. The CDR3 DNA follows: TGTGCCTCCGGGGCAGGCATTACAAACACTGAAGCTTTCTTT.

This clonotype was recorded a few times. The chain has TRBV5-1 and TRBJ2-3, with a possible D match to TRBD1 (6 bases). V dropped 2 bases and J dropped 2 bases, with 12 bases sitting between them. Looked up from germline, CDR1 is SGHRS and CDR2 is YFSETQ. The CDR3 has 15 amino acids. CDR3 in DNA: TGCGCCAGCAGCTTTGGTGGGGGCTTCACAGATACGCAGTATTTT. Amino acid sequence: CASSFGGGFTDTQYF.

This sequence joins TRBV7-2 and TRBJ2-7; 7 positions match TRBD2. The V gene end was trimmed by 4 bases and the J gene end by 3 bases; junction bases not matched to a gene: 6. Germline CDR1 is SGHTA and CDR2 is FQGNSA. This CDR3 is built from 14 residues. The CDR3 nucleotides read TGTGCCAGCAGCTCAAACCGGGAGGACTACGAGCAGTACTTC. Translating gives CASSSNREDYEQYF.

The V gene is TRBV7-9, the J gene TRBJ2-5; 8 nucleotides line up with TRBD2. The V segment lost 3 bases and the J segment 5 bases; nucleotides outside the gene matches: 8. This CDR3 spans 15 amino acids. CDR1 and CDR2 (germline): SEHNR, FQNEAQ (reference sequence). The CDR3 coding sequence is TGTGCCAGCAGCTTCGGCGGGGGGACCCGGGAGACCCAGTACTTC. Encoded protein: CASSFGGGTRETQYF.

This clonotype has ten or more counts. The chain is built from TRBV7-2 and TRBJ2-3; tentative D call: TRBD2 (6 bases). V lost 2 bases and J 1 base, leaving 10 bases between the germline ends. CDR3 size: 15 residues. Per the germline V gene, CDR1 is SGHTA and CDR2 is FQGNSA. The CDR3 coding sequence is TGTGCCAGCAGCTTATCGGGGGTCCGCACAGATACGCAGTATTTT. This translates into CASSLSGVRTDTQYF.